The clone carrying this TCR beta chain showed up many times. Its target is not known. Trimming cost V 6 bases and J 3 bases; bases outside gene matches: 10. The germline CDR1 and CDR2 sequences are SGHAT and FQDESV (reference sequence). The length of the CDR3 is 15 residues. The record originates from a study of spatial heterogeneity in lung cancer. Across the study: Matched bulk RNA-seq yielded a T cell module score, and TCR transcript counts in tumor regions correlated strongly with that score. Study-level results: Counts that tracked tumor mutation counts were those of expanded intratumoral alpha and beta TCRs.

Time point reported: sample taken at primary tumor resection. Samples were obtained from 65 to 80 donors, all untreated early-stage non-small cell lung cancer patients. Unsorted samples of tumor, nontumor lung or frozen PBMC had their whole RNA sequenced. In the library, each TCR cDNA molecule bore its own unique molecular identifier. TCRdb fed the 5' RACE reads into MiXCR, producing one record per CDR3 protein. The sample lists 20,000 to 30,000 distinct CDR3 sequences; under 9.5% were seen once. J is TRBJ2-7 and V is TRBV11-1; 8 bases match TRBD2. This sequence originates from a male donor with early-stage non-small cell lung cancer. This specimen consisted of lung tumor tissue, obtained at surgery. The CDR3 sequence is CASRFRAGENYEQYF. The CDR3 bases are TGTGCCAGCAGGTTCCGAGCGGGAGAAAACTACGAGCAGTACTTC.